The sequence of this TCR beta chain was determined in a study of cytomegalovirus exposure and HLA in healthy donors. Findings and caveats of the study: Accurate HLA-A and HLA-B prediction from TCR beta sequences was reported for most subjects. Beyond CMV serostatus, there was no information to go on about immune exposure.

PCR involved 60 Vbeta and 13 Jbeta primers. Libraries were prepared by immunoSEQ multiplex PCR; TCRdb keeps only in-frame clonotypes and omits some of them. The top ten hold about 4% of the sample, which has more than 95,000 clones, around 79% seen once. Concerning this clone itself: Its specificity is not known.

This CDR3 region has 13 residues. Germline assignment: CDR1 MDHEN and CDR2 SYDVKM. The V end was cut by 4 bases, the J end by 3 bases, with 7 bases between. This chain joins TRBV28 and TRBJ2-1, with a possible D match to TRBD1 (5 bases). The sequenced material came from PBMCs. This TCR was recovered from a man aged 50-60 years in good health and CMV-seropositive. CDR3 region: CASSSRDYNEQFF. CDR3 DNA sequence: TGTGCCAGCAGTTCCAGGGACTACAATGAGCAGTTCTTC.